One and the same sample provided the 19 T cell receptor beta chains below, sequenced in a study of regulatory T cells in long-lasting Graves disease. Specified time point: newly diagnosed GD, antithyroid drugs for less than 3 months. The TCR library used RNA extracted from PBMCs. To make TCR beta libraries, researchers used iRepertoire HTBI primers and Arm-PCR of CDR3 regions. Via MiXCR, TCRdb re-called the multiplex PCR reads, giving one row per CDR3 protein. The sample records around 400,000 distinct CDR3 sequences, about an eighth being singletons. The sample also formed part of further work on T cells in Graves' hyperthyroidism and ophthalmopathy.

The sample was peripheral blood mononuclear cells (PBMCs), taken at new diagnosis, from a patient treated with antithyroid drugs. The receptors originated from a woman aged 18-29 years with Graves disease.

This sequence joins TRBV6-2 or TRBV6-3 and TRBJ2-6; 10 bases map to TRBD2. Germline CDR1 reads MNHEY; CDR2 reads SVGEGT. Trimming removed 0 bases from V and 1 base from J; junction bases left unmatched: 0. The CDR3 consists of 17 residues. In DNA, the CDR3 is TGTGCCAGCAGTTACTCTAGCGGGGGGTCTGGGGCCAACGTCCTGACTTTC. The encoded protein is CASSYSSGGSGANVLTF.

This clonotype was recorded many times. This chain connects TRBV20-1 to TRBJ2-3; D could derive from TRBD1 or TRBD2 (5 bases each). This CDR3 spans 16 amino acids. CDR1 is DFQATT and CDR2 is SNEGSKA in the germline V gene (reference sequence). V was shortened by 6 bases and J by 1 base, with 20 bases between the two germline ends. CDR3 sequence (DNA): TGCAGTGCCCCGACGGGCTGGGGGAAGGGCACAGATACGCAGTATTTT. This translates into CSAPTGWGKGTDTQYF.

Turning to this clonotype: This may arise from a read error, as a much more abundant clone is one base away. This chain links TRBV2 with TRBJ2-5, with TRBD2 matching over 10 bases. The assigned J gene may be wrong: the sequence end matches TRBJ2-1 better. The CDR3 extends over 15 amino acids. Germline V CDR1 and CDR2: SNHLY, FYNNEI. CDR3: CASSDELAGPHEQFF. CDR3 DNA: TGTGCCAGCAGTGACGAACTAGCGGGACCCCATGAGCAGTTCTTC.

This clonotype was found many times. This rearrangement joins TRBV4-3 to TRBJ2-3; D is possibly TRBD1 or TRBD2 (5 bases each). The V gene's germline CDR1 is LGHNA and CDR2 YSLEER. The CDR3 is 12 residues long. Between the trimmed V and J ends, which lost 7 bases and 6 bases, there was a span of 11 bases. CDR3 loop: CASTGPGDTQYF. CDR3 coding DNA: TGCGCCAGCACGGGACCCGGGGATACGCAGTATTTT.

In this sample, this clonotype turned up a few times. CDR3: CASSYSTGMTSGNTIYF. DNA of the CDR3: TGTGCCAGCAGCTATTCGACAGGCATGACCTCTGGAAACACCATATATTTT. The chain employs TRBV7-9 and TRBJ1-3, with a tentative D call TRBD1 (6 bases). With 4 bases removed from V and 0 bases from J, the gap between germline ends came to 16 bases. Germline V gene sequence: CDR1 SEHNR, CDR2 FQNEAQ (reference sequence). The CDR3 length is 17 residues.

The rearrangement links TRBV6-1 to TRBJ2-3; possibly TRBD2 for D (7 bases). The V and J ends lost 8 bases and 1 base respectively, with 19 bases between them. Germline V gene lookup returns CDR1 MNHNS and CDR2 SASEGT. The CDR3 runs to 16 residues. This CDR3 reads CASRRGLSRRTDTQYF. CDR3 nucleotide sequence: TGTGCCAGCCGGCGGGGGCTATCTCGACGCACAGATACGCAGTATTTT.

This clonotype was recorded many times. The rearrangement uses TRBV11-3 and TRBJ2-5; D is perhaps TRBD2 (6 bases). Between the trimmed V and J ends, which lost 5 bases and 0 bases, there was a span of 10 bases. Germline CDR1 reads SGHNT; CDR2 reads YENEEA. The CDR3 is 14 residues long. This CDR3 reads CASSITGDQETQYF. In DNA form, the CDR3 reads TGTGCCAGCAGCATAACGGGGGACCAAGAGACCCAGTACTTC.

This clonotype was seen a handful of times. This chain's CDR3 is CASGQGRHNSPLHF. CDR3 in DNA: TGTGCCAGCGGACAGGGGAGGCATAATTCACCCCTCCACTTT. The rearrangement links TRBV6-1 to TRBJ1-6; 9 nucleotides match TRBD1. Looked up from germline, CDR1 is MNHNS and CDR2 is SASEGT. V lost 8 bases to trimming and J lost 5 bases; unmatched junction nucleotides: 4. CDR3 length equals 14 residues.

This clonotype was seen only a few times. With a much larger clone just one base away, this may be a read error. Because it lacks the conserved phenylalanine or tryptophan at the end, this CDR3 is likely a read error. The V gene is TRBV27, the J gene TRBJ1-6; 8 positions match TRBD1. V was clipped by 6 bases and J by 8 bases; unmatched bases: 12. CDR3 length: 16 amino acids. Germline V gives CDR1 MNHEY, CDR2 SMNVEV (reference sequence). CDR3 region: CASRGKWTGSDSPLHS. The CDR3 coding sequence is TGTGCCAGCAGGGGGAAGTGGACAGGGTCTGATTCACCCCTCCACTCT.

This clonotype came up a few times. The genes are TRBV24-1 and TRBJ1-5, with D unclear. Germline V gives CDR1 KGHDR, CDR2 SFDVKD. The V gene lost 4 bases and the J gene lost 5 bases, with 14 bases spanning the gap. This CDR3 is built from 15 residues. CDR3 amino acids: CATSDSSEGDQPQHF. The CDR3 nucleotides read TGTGCCACCAGTGACTCCTCCGAAGGAGATCAGCCCCAGCATTTT.

This clonotype was seen ten or more times. V and J are TRBV5-1 and TRBJ2-5; D tentatively fits TRBD1 or TRBD2 (5 bases each). The CDR3 is 15 amino acids. Trimming removed 7 bases from V and 2 bases from J, with 18 bases in between. CDR1 and CDR2 (germline): SGHRS, YFSETQ. The CDR3 DNA sequence: TGCGCCAGCTCTCACCAGGGACCACGGCAAGAGACCCAGTACTTC. Protein sequence: CASSHQGPRQETQYF. The variable domain in full, with the rest retrieved from reference TRBV5-1 and TRBJ2-5, is KAGVTQTPRYLIKTRGQQVTLSCSPISGHRSVSWYQQTPGQGLQFLFEYFSETQRNKGNFPGRFSGRQFSNSRSEMNVSTLELGDSALYLCASSHQGPRQETQYFGPGTRLLVL.

This clonotype came up a few times. This chain joins TRBV7-8 and TRBJ2-7; 13 bases agree with TRBD2. Germline values: CDR1 SGHVS, CDR2 FQNEAQ. This CDR3 spans 16 amino acids. With 4 bases clipped from V and 3 bases from J, the junction kept 6 bases outside the gene matches. Here the CDR3 reads CASSSRLAGGYYEQYF. The CDR3 coding sequence is TGTGCCAGCAGCTCTCGACTAGCGGGAGGTTACTACGAGCAGTACTTC.

This clonotype has only a few counts. The chain links TRBV12-3 or TRBV12-4 to TRBJ2-2, with 9 bases lining up with TRBD1. The V gene end was trimmed by 6 bases and the J gene end by 7 bases; junction bases not matched to a gene: 9. The CDR3 runs 15 residues. DNA of the CDR3: TGTGCCAGCAGACGTACAGGGGGCAGTGTCGGGGAGCTGTTTTTT. Translation: CASRRTGGSVGELFF.

This clonotype was counted many times. The V call is TRBV2, the J call TRBJ2-1; a possible D gene is TRBD2 (5 bases). This CDR3 contains 17 residues. CDR1 SNHLY and CDR2 FYNNEI come from the germline V gene. Between the trimmed V and J ends, which lost 6 bases and 1 base, there was a span of 19 bases. This chain's CDR3 is CASSSSLTGFSYNEQFF. CDR3 nucleotides: TGTGCCAGCAGCTCCTCTTTAACGGGGTTTTCCTACAATGAGCAGTTCTTC.

This clonotype was counted a few times. The chain couples TRBV5-4 to TRBJ1-1, with a tentative D call TRBD1 (5 bases). CDR3 length equals 13 residues. V lost 2 bases to trimming and J lost 4 bases, with 9 bases between them. The V gene's germline CDR1 is SGHNT and CDR2 YYREEE (reference sequence). The DNA for the CDR3 is TGTGCCAGCAGCTTCCCGGGGCCCACTGAAGCTTTCTTT. Its protein is CASSFPGPTEAFF.

This clonotype was observed at least ten times. The CDR3 here is CSARVMLLAGRQETQYF. CDR3 sequence (DNA): TGCAGTGCTAGAGTAATGTTACTAGCGGGGCGCCAAGAGACCCAGTACTTC. The V call is TRBV20-1, the J call TRBJ2-5, with 10 bases that match TRBD2. Germline trimming cut 1 base from V and 1 base from J; bases unmatched to any gene: 9. Germline V lookup: CDR1 DFQATT, CDR2 SNEGSKA (reference sequence). This CDR3 spans 17 amino acids.

The V gene is TRBV20-1, the J gene TRBJ2-7; D uncertain. In germline, CDR1 is DFQATT, CDR2 SNEGSKA (reference sequence). Trimming took off 3 bases at V and 3 bases at J, with 12 bases between the two ends. The CDR3 is 13 residues long. The CDR3 spells CSASPGSYYEQYF. CDR3 coding DNA: TGCAGTGCTAGTCCCGGAAGTTACTACGAGCAGTACTTC.

This clonotype appeared many times. The chain has TRBV20-1 and TRBJ1-5; 7 bases fit TRBD1. The CDR3 has 12 residues. Per the germline V gene, CDR1 is DFQATT and CDR2 is SNEGSKA (reference sequence). Trimming at V came to 4 bases and at J to 6 bases, leaving 3 bases not matched to a gene. This chain's CDR3 is CSATSGGQPQHF. In DNA, the CDR3 is TGCAGTGCTACCTCAGGGGGTCAGCCCCAGCATTTT.

This clonotype came up many times. The chain employs TRBV2 and TRBJ2-5; 7 nucleotides align to TRBD2. The V gene's germline CDR1 is SNHLY and CDR2 FYNNEI. This CDR3 is built from 14 residues. V gave up 6 bases and J gave up 2 bases; unmatched junction bases: 6. CDR3 nucleotide sequence: TGTGCCAGCAGGAATAAAGCGGGGCAAGAGACCCAGTACTTC. Encoded protein: CASRNKAGQETQYF.